The rows below give T cell receptor beta chains drawn from one sample of a study of cytomegalovirus exposure and HLA in healthy donors. The table came from immunoSEQ multiplex PCR; TCRdb's copy has only in-frame clones and leaves some out. The sample yields 150,000 or so clones, over 80% seen once. Sequences were obtained from PBMCs. The receptors come from a woman in her 50s in good health and CMV-seropositive. CDR3s include the opening cysteine and the closing phenylalanine or tryptophan. Part of the rows lack a size; the others show once, few, many or a class for expanded clones.

>TRBJ2-5|-|TRBV5-1
CASSLITSGGEGTQYF
>TRBJ2-7|-|TRBV7-9
CASSLGPEQYF
>TRBJ2-1|-|TRBV5-1
CASSVPGQGSSRNEQFF
>TRBJ1-1|-|TRBV11-2
CASSATSAGTEAFF
>TRBJ2-2|-|TRBV14
CASSQYSPGELFF
>TRBJ1-2|-|TRBV6-1
CASSGRWGQEDYGYTF
>TRBJ2-7|few|TRBV7-9
CSSSLGGLYEQYF
>TRBJ2-2|-|TRBV6-5
CASSSGLAGAAGELFF
>TRBJ2-3|-|TRBV9
CASSTGTSGASPTDTQYF
>TRBJ2-5|-|TRBV6-4
CASSESGSQETQYF
>TRBJ1-2|-|TRBV7-2
CASSSRQGGGYTF
>TRBJ2-6|-|TRBV5-1
CASSLSGSPGANVLTF
>TRBJ2-1|-|TRBV7-9
CASSPRLALQSGVF
>TRBJ2-3|-|TRBV7-9
CASSPPDRADTQYF
>TRBJ1-2|-|TRBV27
CASSLGQGYGYTF
>TRBJ1-2|-|TRBV9
CASSGQGFGYGYTF
>TRBJ2-7|few|TRBV9
CASSSLTQGDEQYF
>TRBJ2-7|-|TRBV18
CASSSGQGATGQYF
>TRBJ2-1|-|TRBV18
CASSLLTSGGAAYNEQFF
>TRBJ2-7|-|TRBV2
CASNRQTSYEQYF
>TRBJ2-7|-|TRBV5-1
CASSLEGRGFYEQYF
>TRBJ1-1|-|TRBV2
CASSGIPTEAFF
>TRBJ2-7|-|TRBV7-2
CASSATSGATYEQYF
>TRBJ2-7|-|TRBV11-3
CASSPQGVGQVEQYF
>TRBJ1-4|-|TRBV25-1
CASSADRGTAKLFF
>TRBJ2-7|once|TRBV4-3
CASSPEDGYEQYF
>TRBJ1-6|few|TRBV5-4
CASSLDGALHF
>TRBJ1-3|-|TRBV11-2
CASSNYRGLSSGNTIYF
>TRBJ2-1|-|TRBV5-1
CASVLAGGTYNEQFF
>TRBJ2-7|-|TRBV4-2
CASSQVKSRLAGSEQYF
>TRBJ1-2|-|TRBV27
CASSFYRGGVYGYTF
>TRBJ2-5|-|TRBV19
CASSLAGGKGETQYF
>TRBJ2-2|-|TRBV5-6
CASSLRSGAGELFF
>TRBJ2-6|-|TRBV18
CASSPMQSSGANVLTF
>TRBJ1-5|-|TRBV28
CASSPIRGRLNQPQHF
>TRBJ2-3|once|TRBV7-2
CASSLGLAGGMSTDTQYF
>TRBJ1-4|-|TRBV18
CASSVDRDGKLFF
>TRBJ2-5|-|TRBV4-3
CASSQALPSQGAQYF
>TRBJ1-6|-|TRBV11-3
CASSLMGENSPLHF
>TRBJ1-4|-|TRBV7-2
CASSPRQVNIEKLFF
>TRBJ1-5|-|TRBV6-1
CASSGSGGGRRNQPQHF
>TRBJ2-1|-|TRBV18
CASSPPLAGGNEQFF
>TRBJ2-1|-|TRBV4-1
CASSPYGTGLGANEQFF
>TRBJ2-7|-|TRBV28
CASSLIADEQYF
>TRBJ2-2|-|TRBV6-1
CASSARQGGTGELFF
>TRBJ2-7|-|TRBV7-2
CASSSVSYEQYF
>TRBJ1-1|-|TRBV9
CASTVLSNTEAFF
>TRBJ2-1|-|TRBV14
CASSRLAGGPNEQFF
>TRBJ2-7|-|TRBV11-1
CASSLKNGQGRYEQYF
>TRBJ1-1|-|TRBV6-5
CASRQTNTEAFF
>TRBJ1-1|-|TRBV4-3
CASSPTYIDRETFF
>TRBJ2-7|-|TRBV6-5
CASGGPLSYEQYF
>TRBJ1-1|few|TRBV7-7
CASSLYREPEAFF